This TCR beta chain was obtained from a study of shared clonotypes between healthy human individuals. Study-wide context: The people who gave samples were two women and a few men aged 18 to 49. Study outcomes and limitations: Represented diversity (both genetic and exposure-history) was limited by the small number of donors. Clonotype sharing levels among donors were expected to vary with sequencing depth. Researchers found naive subsets generally carried larger estimated richness than memory subsets.

Profiled with immunoSEQ multiplex PCR; TCRdb holds only in-frame clones, not every one. The sample lists fewer than 1.8 million clones, roughly 98.5% occurring once. Comments on this clone: Its antigen is unidentified.

CDR3 length: 15 amino acids. Germline V gene data show CDR1 as SGDLS and CDR2 as YYNGEE. V lost 0 bases, J lost 6 bases, and 13 bases lay in between. Material for sequencing was naive CD4+ T cells sorted from blood. This sample's subset: CD45RA+ positively selected. V gene TRBV9 combines with J gene TRBJ2-1; TRBD2 is a possible D gene (5 bases). This TCR was sampled from a man aged 30 to 39 in good health. CDR3 bases: TGTGCCAGCAGCGTAGGGGAGTTCCCCCTCAATGAGCAGTTCTTC. Translation gives CASSVGEFPLNEQFF.